Each of the 20 T cell receptor beta chains below was sequenced from the same sample in a study of blood T cells in healthy people across ages. Combining a sample-barcoded 5' primer with a J-beta primer mix, a second PCR ran for roughly 7 to 12 cycles. TCRdb used MiXCR to reprocess the 5' RACE reads, holding one entry per CDR3 protein. The profile covers about 1.7 million distinct CDR3 sequences, with approximately 30% appearing a single time and about 8% taken by the ten largest. The specimen sequenced was blood. The receptors derive from a woman aged 25 to 39 in good health.

This clonotype was observed at least ten times. The CDR3 loop is CSVDGVGTPFF. CDR3 nucleotide sequence: TGCAGCGTTGACGGGGTTGGAACCCCGTTCTTC. This chain uses TRBV29-1 with TRBJ2-1; D is possibly TRBD2 (5 bases). Trimming removed 3 bases from V and 15 bases from J, with 15 bases in between. Germline CDR1 reads SQVTM; CDR2 reads ANQGSEA. The length of the CDR3 is 11 residues.

V is TRBV5-1 and J is TRBJ2-3; 8 nucleotides agree with TRBD2. CDR1 is SGHRS, CDR2 YFSETQ, per germline. CDR3 length: 14 residues. The V gene end was trimmed by 3 bases and the J gene end by 5 bases; junction bases not matched to a gene: 5. CDR3 in amino acids: CASSWGLVRDTQYF. The CDR3 nucleotides are TGCGCCAGCAGCTGGGGACTAGTGAGAGATACGCAGTATTTT.

V usage is TRBV18 and J usage is TRBJ2-7; 11 nucleotides match TRBD2. CDR1 KGHSH and CDR2 LQKENI come from the germline V gene. Losses at the gene ends were 5 bases for V and 5 bases for J; bases not matched to a gene: 5. The CDR3 is 14 residues long. Here the CDR3 DNA reads TGTGCCAGCTCAGTAGCGGGAGGGCCTCACGAGCAGTACTTC. It codes for CASSVAGGPHEQYF.

This clonotype has at least ten counts. The chain recombines TRBV20-1 with TRBJ2-5, with 11 positions matching TRBD2. Germline V gene lookup returns CDR1 DFQATT and CDR2 SNEGSKA (reference sequence). The CDR3 has 15 residues. Unmatched junction bases numbered 8, after V lost 3 bases and J lost 5 bases. This chain's CDR3 is CSASVSGGEWETQYF. CDR3 nucleotide sequence: TGCAGTGCTAGTGTTAGCGGGGGGGAATGGGAGACCCAGTACTTC.

This clonotype was detected ten times or more. CDR3 sequence: CASSLGAGDGDTQYF. The CDR3 DNA reads as TGTGCCAGCAGCTTAGGGGCGGGAGACGGAGATACGCAGTATTTT. V is TRBV7-2 and J is TRBJ2-3; TRBD2 matches 7 bases. There are 15 residues in the CDR3. In germline, CDR1 is SGHTA, CDR2 FQGNSA. V dropped 1 base and J dropped 5; count of bases not matched to a gene: 6.

The V and J genes are TRBV6-1 and TRBJ2-1, with D unresolved. Germline loops: CDR1 MNHNS, CDR2 SASEGT. The CDR3 totals 13 residues. Trimming took off 1 base at V and 9 bases at J, with 10 bases between the two ends. The DNA for the CDR3 is TGTGCCAGCAGTGAAGGAACGGCAACTGAGCAGTTCTTC. Its protein is CASSEGTATEQFF.

The chain employs TRBV18 and TRBJ1-1; 7 nucleotides agree with TRBD1. V dropped 6 bases and J dropped 6; count of bases not matched to a gene: 10. This CDR3 contains 14 residues. Germline lookup yields CDR1 KGHSH and CDR2 LQKENI. The CDR3 DNA reads as TGTGCCAGCTCGCCAAGGGGGCAGGTGCCTGAAGCTTTCTTT. Translation: CASSPRGQVPEAFF.

The sample holds a few counts of this clonotype. The chain recombines TRBV7-2 with TRBJ2-7; 11 bases are shared with TRBD1. The CDR3 sequence is 14 residues long. The trim removed 7 bases at V and 2 bases at J, leaving 4 bases unmatched. CDR1 is SGHTA and CDR2 is FQGNSA in the germline V gene. The CDR3 sequence: CASTGQGGPYEQYF. The CDR3, as DNA: TGTGCCAGCACGGGACAGGGGGGCCCCTACGAGCAGTACTTC.

This clonotype was detected ten times or more. The V call is TRBV7-7, the J call TRBJ2-1; 7 bases fit TRBD2. Germline V gene sequence: CDR1 SSHAT, CDR2 FNYEAQ (reference sequence). After removal of 5 bases from V and 2 bases from J, the junction contained 9 bases not matched to a gene. The CDR3 is 16 residues long. CDR3 bases: TGTGCCAGCAGCCCGGGGGGTCCAGGAACCTACAATGAGCAGTTCTTC. Its protein product is CASSPGGPGTYNEQFF.

The gene calls are TRBV11-3 and TRBJ2-1; D ambiguous. The length of the CDR3 is 13 residues. V lost 5 bases, J lost 11 bases, and 16 bases lay in between. CDR1 is SGHNT, CDR2 YENEEA, per germline. The DNA for the CDR3 is TGTGCCAGCAGCCCCGTCCATGGTAGCCAGCAGTTCTTC. As protein: CASSPVHGSQQFF.

The chain employs TRBV12-3 or TRBV12-4 and TRBJ2-2; 11 positions match TRBD2. This CDR3 comprises 19 residues. V lost 2 bases to trimming and J lost 0 bases; unmatched junction nucleotides: 8. This CDR3 reads CASSLKLAGVIANTGELFF. In DNA, the CDR3 is TGTGCCAGCAGTTTAAAACTAGCGGGGGTGATCGCGAACACCGGGGAGCTGTTTTTT.

The chain joins TRBV28 to TRBJ1-2; unclear D gene. Trimming removed 4 bases at V and 7 bases at J, with 13 bases between. There are 13 residues in the CDR3. Germline V gives CDR1 MDHEN, CDR2 SYDVKM. CDR3 DNA: TGTGCCAGCAGTTCGTTGAGGGCGGGTGGCTACACCTTC. Translated: CASSSLRAGGYTF.

The chain couples TRBV5-1 to TRBJ2-7; 9 bases line up with TRBD2. The CDR3 totals 17 residues. Germline CDR1 SGHRS, CDR2 YFSETQ. After removal of 1 base from V and 0 bases from J, the junction contained 8 bases not matched to a gene. CDR3 sequence reads: CASSLQALAGYSYEQYF. CDR3 bases: TGCGCCAGCAGCTTGCAAGCCCTAGCGGGATACTCCTACGAGCAGTACTTC.

This clonotype has ten or more counts. The J gene is TRBJ2-1, the V gene TRBV29-1; TRBD2 agrees at 7 bases. The CDR3 is 15 amino acids. CDR1 and CDR2 from the germline V gene are SQVTM and ANQGSEA. V shed 4 bases and J 9 bases; nucleotides not matched to a gene: 15. The CDR3 nucleotides read TGCAGCGTTGCTGACGTCGGCGGGAGAATCTCTGAGCAGTTCTTC. The encoded protein is CSVADVGGRISEQFF.

The CDR3 DNA is TGCGCCAGCAGCGGCAGACTAGCGGGGGAGGACGAGCAGTACTTC. Its protein product is CASSGRLAGEDEQYF. The chain couples TRBV5-1 to TRBJ2-7, with TRBD2 matching 12 bases. With 4 bases clipped from V and 5 bases from J, the junction kept 7 bases outside the gene matches. CDR3 length: 15 amino acids. Germline values: CDR1 SGHRS, CDR2 YFSETQ.

This clonotype was counted many times. J is TRBJ2-5 and V is TRBV20-1; D ambiguous. Trimming cost V 5 bases and J 4 bases, with 8 bases left between them. Per germline, CDR1 DFQATT and CDR2 SNEGSKA (reference sequence). The CDR3 is made up of 11 amino acids. The CDR3 loop is CSAPEIETQYF. The CDR3 bases are TGCAGTGCTCCGGAGATAGAGACCCAGTACTTC.

The chain links TRBV12-3 or TRBV12-4 to TRBJ1-1; no clear D gene. V dropped 7 bases and J dropped 4 bases, with 13 bases sitting between them. This CDR3 is built from 13 residues. CDR3 nucleotides: TGTGCCAGCACTTCGGCTCCCTCCACTGAAGCTTTCTTT. Protein: CASTSAPSTEAFF.

Many counts were recorded for this clonotype. The chain uses TRBV20-1 and TRBJ2-1; possibly TRBD1 for D (6 bases). Per germline, CDR1 DFQATT and CDR2 SNEGSKA (reference sequence). Trimming pared 2 bases from V and 1 base from J, leaving 12 bases between. This CDR3 region has 15 residues. The CDR3 protein is CSARTETGSYNEQFF. In DNA form, the CDR3 reads TGCAGTGCTAGAACCGAGACAGGATCCTACAATGAGCAGTTCTTC.

This clonotype showed up many times. The chain links TRBV29-1 to TRBJ1-1, with 7 bases fitting TRBD1. Germline V gene data show CDR1 as SQVTM and CDR2 as ANQGSEA. CDR3 size: 11 residues. The V segment lost 6 bases and the J segment 5 bases; nucleotides outside the gene matches: 3. The CDR3 reads CSVNRGTEAFF. For the CDR3, the DNA is TGCAGCGTGAACAGGGGAACTGAAGCTTTCTTT.

In its sample, this clonotype was seen a few times. This chain uses TRBV29-1 with TRBJ1-4, with TRBD1 matching 7 bases. CDR3 size: 15 residues. Germline V gene data show CDR1 as SQVTM and CDR2 as ANQGSEA. V lost 0 bases and J lost 8; bases outside the gene matches: 9. CDR3 in amino acids: CSVEDATQGGEKLFF. Written as DNA, the CDR3 is TGCAGCGTTGAAGATGCGACCCAGGGGGGAGAAAAACTGTTTTTT.